This is a list of T cell receptor beta chains from one sample in a study of cytomegalovirus exposure and HLA in healthy donors. Repertoires were generated with immunoSEQ multiplex PCR, while TCRdb's copy carries only in-frame clones and drops some. This sample has roughly 110,000 clones; 81% occur once, and the top ten carry more than 2%. Source material: PBMCs. The origin of the receptors is a young man in good health and CMV-seronegative. The CDR3 runs from the conserved cysteine through the conserved F or W. The D gene is left open where the match is weak. A row's size may be missing; if present it is once, few, many or a size class.

j_call v_call clone_size d_call cdr3_nt cdr3_aa
TRBJ1-4 TRBV28 NA NA TGTGCCAGCCTGAGTGCAACTAATGAAAAACTGTTTTTT CASLSATNEKLFF
TRBJ2-7 TRBV5-1 once NA TGCGCCAGCAGCGTCCCTACCTACGAGCAGTACTTC CASSVPTYEQYF
TRBJ2-5 TRBV7-3 NA NA TGTGCCAGCAGCACCTGGACGGGGGAGACCCAGTACTTC CASSTWTGETQYF
TRBJ2-5 TRBV9 few TRBD2 TGTGCCAGCAGCGTCGCGGGAGGCCCTCAAGAGACCCAGTACTTC CASSVAGGPQETQYF
TRBJ2-1 TRBV6-5 NA TRBD2 TGTGCCAGCAGACCCGGGACTAGCGGAAACAATGAGCAGTTCTTC CASRPGTSGNNEQFF
TRBJ2-5 TRBV25-1 NA NA TGTGCCAGCAGCAAGTCGGCCGTTGAGGGATTAGAGACCCAGTACTTC CASSKSAVEGLETQYF
TRBJ2-1 TRBV19 NA TRBD2 TGTGCCAGTAGCCGGACTAGAAACAATGAGCAGTTCTTC CASSRTRNNEQFF
TRBJ2-1 TRBV27 NA NA TGTGCCAGCCGCCGACGGGGGAAGGATGAGCAGTTCTTC CASRRRGKDEQFF
TRBJ2-2 TRBV4-2 NA NA TGTGCCAGCAGCCAACTATTAGAGGGATCGAACACCGGGGAGCTGTTTTTT CASSQLLEGSNTGELFF
TRBJ1-4 TRBV29-1 NA NA TGCAGCGGAAGTGAGGGTAATGAAAAACTGTTTTTT CSGSEGNEKLFF
TRBJ2-3 TRBV10-1 NA TRBD2 TGCGCCAGCAGTGAGGGAGGGACTAGCGGTCGGGCGCAGTATTTT CASSEGGTSGRAQYF
TRBJ2-2 TRBV6-1 once TRBD2 TGTGCCAGCAGAGGGGTGGGGGGGTCCTCGGGGGAGCTGTTTTTT CASRGVGGSSGELFF
TRBJ1-6 TRBV9 few TRBD1 TGTGCCAGCAGCACTACGGGACAGGGTAAAGGAGCCCTCCACTTT CASSTTGQGKGALHF
TRBJ1-4 TRBV18 NA TRBD1 TGTGCCAGCTCACCCCCGGGACAGATCAATGAAAAACTGTTTTTT CASSPPGQINEKLFF
TRBJ1-4 TRBV5-6 few TRBD1 TGTGCCAGCAGTCCTGGGACAGGAAAACTGTTTTTT CASSPGTGKLFF
TRBJ1-1 TRBV28 NA NA TGTGCCAGCAGTCCGGACAGAGGGAGCAACACTGAAGCTTTCTTT CASSPDRGSNTEAFF
TRBJ1-1 TRBV7-9 NA TRBD1 TGTGCCAGCAGCCGCGGAGGGGGCGACGGTGAAGCTTTCTTT CASSRGGGDGEAFF
TRBJ2-7 TRBV28 NA NA TGTGCCAGCAGCGAAGGTTCAGGGCCGGGAGCCTACGAGCAGTACTTC CASSEGSGPGAYEQYF
TRBJ1-5 TRBV27 NA NA TGTGCCAGCAGTTTAGGTCGGGGAATGAATGTGCATTTT CASSLGRGMNVHF
TRBJ2-7 TRBV30 NA TRBD1 TGTGCCTGGATTGGGACAGGGCAGTACGAGCAGTACTTC CAWIGTGQYEQYF
TRBJ2-3 TRBV14 NA TRBD1 TGTGCCAGCAGCCACTGGACAGGGGTTAGCACAGATACGCAGTATTTT CASSHWTGVSTDTQYF
TRBJ2-7 TRBV6-7 once TRBD1 TGTGCCAGCGATAAGGACAGGCCCCACGGGGTAAGGTACTTC CASDKDRPHGVRYF
TRBJ2-7 TRBV5-1 NA NA TGCGCCAGCAGCTCACGGCTGGGCACCTACGAGCAGTACTTC CASSSRLGTYEQYF
TRBJ2-1 TRBV6-4 NA TRBD2 TGTGCCAGCAGTGACTCGATCGGGAGGGCACGTAATGAGCAGTTCTTC CASSDSIGRARNEQFF
TRBJ2-3 TRBV10-3 NA NA TGTGCCATCAGTGAGTCGTCTCGGGAGACAGATACGCAGTATTTT CAISESSRETDTQYF
TRBJ2-1 TRBV5-1 NA NA TGCGCCAGCAGCTTAGCGTGGGGGCACAATGAGCAGTTCTTC CASSLAWGHNEQFF
TRBJ2-7 TRBV5-5 NA TRBD1 TGTGCCAGCAGCCGGGACAGGGGAAACGAGCAGTACTTC CASSRDRGNEQYF
TRBJ1-4 TRBV15 NA NA TGTGCCTCGACATGGGAGGGAGAAAAACTGTTTTTT CASTWEGEKLFF
TRBJ2-3 TRBV2 NA TRBD1 TGTGCCAGCAGGAGGGACTTCCGGACAGGGGATACGCAGTATTTT CASRRDFRTGDTQYF
TRBJ1-6 TRBV30 NA NA TGTGCCTGGAGCTCGGGAGCCTTAGGAAATTCACCCCTCCACTTT CAWSSGALGNSPLHF
TRBJ1-1 TRBV11-2 NA NA TGTGCCAGCACCTCCTCGGAGGGATTGTACACTGAAGCTTTCTTT CASTSSEGLYTEAFF